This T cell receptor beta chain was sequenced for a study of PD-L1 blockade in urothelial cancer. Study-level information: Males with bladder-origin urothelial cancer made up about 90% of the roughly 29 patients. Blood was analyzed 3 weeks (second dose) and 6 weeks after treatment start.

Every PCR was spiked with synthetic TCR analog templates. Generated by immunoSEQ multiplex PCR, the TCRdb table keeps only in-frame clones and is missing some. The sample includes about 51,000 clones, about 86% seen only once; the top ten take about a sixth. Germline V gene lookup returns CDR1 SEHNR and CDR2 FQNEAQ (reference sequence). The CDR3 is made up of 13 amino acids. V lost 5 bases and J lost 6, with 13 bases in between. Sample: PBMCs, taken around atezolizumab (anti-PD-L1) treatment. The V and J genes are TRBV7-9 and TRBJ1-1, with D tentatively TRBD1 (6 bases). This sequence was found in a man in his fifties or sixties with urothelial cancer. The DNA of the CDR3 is TGTGCCAGCAGCCCACACGAGGGGGCTGAAGCTTTCTTT. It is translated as CASSPHEGAEAFF.